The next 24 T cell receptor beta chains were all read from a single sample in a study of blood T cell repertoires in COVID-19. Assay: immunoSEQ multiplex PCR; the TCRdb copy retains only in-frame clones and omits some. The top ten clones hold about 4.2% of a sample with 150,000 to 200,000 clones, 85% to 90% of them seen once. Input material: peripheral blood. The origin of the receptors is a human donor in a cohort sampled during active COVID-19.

The CDR3 DNA sequence: TGTGCCAGCAGCCAAAGCAGGGCAGGGTTCGGAAAACTGTTTTTT. Translating it yields CASSQSRAGFGKLFF. The V gene is TRBV3-1 (or the pseudogene TRBV3-2), the J gene TRBJ1-4, with D tentatively TRBD1 (5 bases). Germline assignment: CDR1 LGHDT and CDR2 YNNKEL (reference sequence). Between the trimmed V and J ends, which lost 2 bases and 10 bases, there was a span of 17 bases. The CDR3 extends over 15 amino acids.

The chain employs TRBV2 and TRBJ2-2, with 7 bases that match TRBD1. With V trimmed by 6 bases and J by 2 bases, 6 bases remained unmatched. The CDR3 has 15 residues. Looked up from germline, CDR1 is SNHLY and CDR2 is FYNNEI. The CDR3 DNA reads TGTGCCAGCAGACCCGGGACAGCTAACACCGGGGAGCTGTTTTTT. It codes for CASRPGTANTGELFF.

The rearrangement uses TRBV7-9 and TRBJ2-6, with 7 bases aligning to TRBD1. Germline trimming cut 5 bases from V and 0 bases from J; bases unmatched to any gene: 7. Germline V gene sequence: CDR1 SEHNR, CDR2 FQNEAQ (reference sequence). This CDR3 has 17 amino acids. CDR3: CASSPGTALSGANVLTF. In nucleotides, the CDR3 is TGTGCCAGCAGCCCAGGGACAGCGCTCTCTGGGGCCAACGTCCTGACTTTC.

The CDR3 DNA follows: TGTGCCAGCAGCTCCAGGAGGCCTAGCCTTAGCAATGAGCAGTTCTTC. This codes for CASSSRRPSLSNEQFF. The V gene is TRBV7-2, the J gene TRBJ2-1; tentatively, D is TRBD2 (5 bases). CDR3 size: 16 residues. Germline lookup yields CDR1 SGHTA and CDR2 FQGNSA. V dropped 4 bases and J dropped 6 bases, with 19 bases sitting between them.

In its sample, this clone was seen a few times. In nucleotides, the CDR3 is TGTGCCAGCAGCCCACGGGCACTAGCGGGGGGGAGGAATGAGCAGTTCTTC. Its translation is CASSPRALAGGRNEQFF. The J gene is TRBJ2-1, the V gene TRBV7-8; 13 bases are shared with TRBD2. This CDR3 comprises 17 residues. V lost 5 bases to trimming and J lost 7 bases; unmatched junction nucleotides: 11. Germline V gives CDR1 SGHVS, CDR2 FQNEAQ.

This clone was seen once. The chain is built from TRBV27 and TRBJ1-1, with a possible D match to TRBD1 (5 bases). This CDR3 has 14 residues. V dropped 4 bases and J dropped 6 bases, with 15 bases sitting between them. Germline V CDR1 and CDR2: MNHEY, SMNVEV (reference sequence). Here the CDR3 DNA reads TGTGCCAGCAGTTGGGACTGGAAGAGCCCTGAAGCTTTCTTT. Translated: CASSWDWKSPEAFF.

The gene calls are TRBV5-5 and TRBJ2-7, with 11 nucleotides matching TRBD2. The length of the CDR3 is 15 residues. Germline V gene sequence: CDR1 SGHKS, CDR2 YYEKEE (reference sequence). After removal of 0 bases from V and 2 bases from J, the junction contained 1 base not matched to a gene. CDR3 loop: CASSLASGGTYEQYF. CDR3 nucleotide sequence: TGTGCCAGCAGCTTGGCTAGCGGGGGGACCTACGAGCAGTACTTC. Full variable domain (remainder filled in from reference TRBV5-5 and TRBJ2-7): DAGVTQSPTHLIKTRGQQVTLRCSPISGHKSVSWYQQVLGQGPQFIFQYYEKEERGRGNFPDRFSARQFPNYSSELNVNALLLGDSALYLCASSLASGGTYEQYFGPGTRLTVT.

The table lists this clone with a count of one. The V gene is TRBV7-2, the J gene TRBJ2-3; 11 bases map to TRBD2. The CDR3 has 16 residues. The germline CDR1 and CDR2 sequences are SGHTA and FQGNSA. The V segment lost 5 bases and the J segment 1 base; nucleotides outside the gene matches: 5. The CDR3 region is CASSPLAGGGTDTQYF. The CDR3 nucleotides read TGTGCCAGCAGCCCCCTAGCGGGAGGCGGCACAGATACGCAGTATTTT. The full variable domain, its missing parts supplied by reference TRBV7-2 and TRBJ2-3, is GAGVSQSPSNKVTEKGKDVELRCDPISGHTALYWYRQSLGQGLEFLIYFQGNSAPDKSGLPSDRFSAERTGGSVSTLTIQRTQQEDSAVYLCASSPLAGGGTDTQYFGPGTRLTVL.

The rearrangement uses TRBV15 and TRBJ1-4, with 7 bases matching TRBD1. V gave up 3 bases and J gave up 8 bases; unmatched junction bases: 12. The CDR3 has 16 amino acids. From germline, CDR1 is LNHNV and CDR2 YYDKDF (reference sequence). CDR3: CATSSSVYRGEEKLFF. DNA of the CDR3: TGTGCCACCAGCAGTTCTGTCTACAGGGGAGAGGAAAAACTGTTTTTT.

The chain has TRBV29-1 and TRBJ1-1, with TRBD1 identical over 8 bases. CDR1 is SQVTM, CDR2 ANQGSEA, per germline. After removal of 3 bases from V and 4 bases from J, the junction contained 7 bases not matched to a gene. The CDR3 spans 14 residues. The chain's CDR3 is CSVEAGGYGTEAFF. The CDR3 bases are TGCAGCGTTGAGGCAGGGGGCTATGGCACTGAAGCTTTCTTT.

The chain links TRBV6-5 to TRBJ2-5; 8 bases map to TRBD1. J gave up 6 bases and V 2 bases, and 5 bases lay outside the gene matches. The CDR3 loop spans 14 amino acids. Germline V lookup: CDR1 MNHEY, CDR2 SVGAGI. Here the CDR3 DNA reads TGTGCCAGCAGTTACAGCGACAGGGGCAAGACCCAGTACTTC. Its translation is CASSYSDRGKTQYF.

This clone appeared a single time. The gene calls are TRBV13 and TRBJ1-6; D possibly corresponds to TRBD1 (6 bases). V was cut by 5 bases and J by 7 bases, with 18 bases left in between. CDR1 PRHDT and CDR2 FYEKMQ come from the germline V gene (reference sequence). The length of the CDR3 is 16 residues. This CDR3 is CASSITRTVSNSPLHF. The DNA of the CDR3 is TGTGCCAGCAGCATTACTCGGACAGTCAGCAATTCACCCCTCCACTTT.

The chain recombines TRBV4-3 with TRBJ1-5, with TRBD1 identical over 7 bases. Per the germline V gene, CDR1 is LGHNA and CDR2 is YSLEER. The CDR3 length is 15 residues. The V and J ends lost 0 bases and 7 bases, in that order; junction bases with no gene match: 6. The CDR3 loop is CASSQDHRGGQPQHF. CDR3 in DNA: TGCGCCAGCAGCCAAGACCACAGGGGAGGACAGCCCCAGCATTTT.

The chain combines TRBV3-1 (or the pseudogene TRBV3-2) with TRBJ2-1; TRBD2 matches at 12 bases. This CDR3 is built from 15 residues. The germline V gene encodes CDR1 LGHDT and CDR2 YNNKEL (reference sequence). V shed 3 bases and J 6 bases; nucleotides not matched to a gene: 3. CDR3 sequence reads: CASSQGTSGFNEQFF. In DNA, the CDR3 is TGTGCCAGCAGCCAGGGGACTAGCGGGTTCAATGAGCAGTTCTTC.

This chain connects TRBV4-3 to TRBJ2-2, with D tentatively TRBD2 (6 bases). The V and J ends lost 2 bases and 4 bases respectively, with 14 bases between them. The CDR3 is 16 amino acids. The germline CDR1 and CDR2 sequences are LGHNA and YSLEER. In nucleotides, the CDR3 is TGCGCCAGCAGCCAACATGTCGGGACTGGCACCGGGGAGCTGTTTTTT. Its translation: CASSQHVGTGTGELFF.

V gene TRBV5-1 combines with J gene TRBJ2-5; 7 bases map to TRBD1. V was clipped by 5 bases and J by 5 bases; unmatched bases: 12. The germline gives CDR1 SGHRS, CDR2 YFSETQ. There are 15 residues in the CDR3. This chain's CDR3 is CASSPDRASGETQYF. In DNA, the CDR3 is TGCGCCAGCAGTCCTGACAGGGCCTCTGGGGAGACCCAGTACTTC.

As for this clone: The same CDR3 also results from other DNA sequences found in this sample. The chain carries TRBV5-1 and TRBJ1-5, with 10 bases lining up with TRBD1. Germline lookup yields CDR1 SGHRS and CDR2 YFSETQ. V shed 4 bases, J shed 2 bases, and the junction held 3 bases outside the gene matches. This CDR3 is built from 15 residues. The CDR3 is CASSPGTGGNQPQHF. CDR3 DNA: TGCGCCAGCAGCCCGGGGACAGGGGGCAATCAGCCCCAGCATTTT. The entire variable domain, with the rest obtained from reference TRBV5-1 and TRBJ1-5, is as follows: KAGVTQTPRYLIKTRGQQVTLSCSPISGHRSVSWYQQTPGQGLQFLFEYFSETQRNKGNFPGRFSGRQFSNSRSEMNVSTLELGDSALYLCASSPGTGGNQPQHFGDGTRLSIL.

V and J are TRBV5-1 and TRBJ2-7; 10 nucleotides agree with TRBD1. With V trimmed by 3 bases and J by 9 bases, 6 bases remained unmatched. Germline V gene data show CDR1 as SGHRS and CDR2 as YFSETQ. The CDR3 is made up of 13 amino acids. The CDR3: CASSSGQGVAQYF. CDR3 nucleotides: TGCGCCAGCAGCTCCGGACAGGGGGTCGCGCAGTACTTC. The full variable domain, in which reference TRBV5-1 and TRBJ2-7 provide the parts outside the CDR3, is KAGVTQTPRYLIKTRGQQVTLSCSPISGHRSVSWYQQTPGQGLQFLFEYFSETQRNKGNFPGRFSGRQFSNSRSEMNVSTLELGDSALYLCASSSGQGVAQYFGPGTRLTVT.

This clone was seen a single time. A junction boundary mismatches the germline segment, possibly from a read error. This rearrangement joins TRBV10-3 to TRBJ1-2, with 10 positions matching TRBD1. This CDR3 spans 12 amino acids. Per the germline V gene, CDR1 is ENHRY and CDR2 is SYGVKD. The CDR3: CAISDLDRGTLF. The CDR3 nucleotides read TGTGCCATCAGTGACCTGGACAGGGGGACCCTCTTC.

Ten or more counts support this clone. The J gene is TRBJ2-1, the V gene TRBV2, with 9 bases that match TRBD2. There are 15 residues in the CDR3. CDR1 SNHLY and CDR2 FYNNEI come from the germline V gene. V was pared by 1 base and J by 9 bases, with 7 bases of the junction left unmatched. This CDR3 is CASSEGTSVLSEQFF. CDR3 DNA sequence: TGTGCCAGCAGTGAAGGGACTAGCGTTTTATCTGAGCAGTTCTTC.

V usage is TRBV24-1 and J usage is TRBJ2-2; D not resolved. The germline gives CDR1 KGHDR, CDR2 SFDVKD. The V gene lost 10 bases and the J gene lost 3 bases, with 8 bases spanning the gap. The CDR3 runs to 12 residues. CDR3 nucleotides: TGTGCCACGGCAGGATACACCGGGGAGCTGTTTTTT. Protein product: CATAGYTGELFF.

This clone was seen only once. The CDR3 DNA is TGTGCCAGCAGCTTAGGGAGCAGGGAAGAAGCTTTCTTT. Translated: CASSLGSREEAFF. The chain links TRBV7-9 to TRBJ1-1, with D possibly TRBD1 on 5 matching bases. The CDR3 spans 13 residues. The ends were cut back, 1 base at V and 8 bases at J, with 11 bases in the middle. From germline, CDR1 is SEHNR and CDR2 FQNEAQ (reference sequence).

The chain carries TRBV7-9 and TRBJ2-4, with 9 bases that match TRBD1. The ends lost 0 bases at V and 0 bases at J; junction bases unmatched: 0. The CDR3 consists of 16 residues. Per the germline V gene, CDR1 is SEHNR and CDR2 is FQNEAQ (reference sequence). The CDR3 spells CASSLATGGAKNIQYF. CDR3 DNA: TGTGCCAGCAGCTTAGCGACAGGGGGAGCCAAAAACATTCAGTACTTC.

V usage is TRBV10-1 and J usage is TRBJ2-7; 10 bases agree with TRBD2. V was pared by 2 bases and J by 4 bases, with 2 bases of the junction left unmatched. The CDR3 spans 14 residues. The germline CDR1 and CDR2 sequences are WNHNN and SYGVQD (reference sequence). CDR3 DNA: TGCGCCAGCAGTGAGGGTAGCGGGAGGTACGAGCAGTACTTC. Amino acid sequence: CASSEGSGRYEQYF.